Sequencing of this T cell receptor beta chain was carried out in a study of shared clonotypes between healthy human individuals. Looked up from germline, CDR1 is MNHEY and CDR2 is SVGAGI. The V gene end was trimmed by 5 bases and the J gene end by 3 bases; junction bases not matched to a gene: 4. The CDR3 loop spans 13 amino acids. The assay was run at deep level. Produced via immunoSEQ multiplex PCR; TCRdb's table is partial and in-frame only. This table has around 2,000,000 clones, about 95% appearing once. Only CD45RO-negative cells positively selected for CCR7 counted as naive CD8 cells, so terminally differentiated effector memory CD45RA+ cells were excluded.

Material: naive CD8+ T cells sorted from blood. The clonotype was recovered from a man aged 18 to 30 in good health. This chain uses TRBV6-5 with TRBJ2-7; TRBD1 aligns across 7 bases. Here the CDR3 DNA reads TGTGCCAGCAGTGACGGGACAGACTACGAGCAGTACTTC. This codes for CASSDGTDYEQYF.